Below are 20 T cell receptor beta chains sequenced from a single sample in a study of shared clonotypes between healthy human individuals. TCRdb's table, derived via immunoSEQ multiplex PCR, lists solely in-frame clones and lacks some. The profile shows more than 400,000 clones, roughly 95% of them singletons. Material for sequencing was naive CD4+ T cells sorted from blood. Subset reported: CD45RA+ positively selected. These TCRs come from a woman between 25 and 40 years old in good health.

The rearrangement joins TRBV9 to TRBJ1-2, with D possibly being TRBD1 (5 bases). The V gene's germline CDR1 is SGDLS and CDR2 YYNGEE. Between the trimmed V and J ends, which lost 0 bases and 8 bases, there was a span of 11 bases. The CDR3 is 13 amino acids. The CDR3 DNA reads TGTGCCAGCAGCGTAGATGTCCGGGGCGGCTACACCTTC. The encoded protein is CASSVDVRGGYTF.

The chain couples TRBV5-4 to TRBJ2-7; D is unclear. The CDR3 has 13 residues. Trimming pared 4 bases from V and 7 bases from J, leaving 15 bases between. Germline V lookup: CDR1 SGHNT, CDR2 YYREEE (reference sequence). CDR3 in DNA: TGTGCCAGCAGCACGGTGGGCAGCAGGGAGCAGTACTTC. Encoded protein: CASSTVGSREQYF.

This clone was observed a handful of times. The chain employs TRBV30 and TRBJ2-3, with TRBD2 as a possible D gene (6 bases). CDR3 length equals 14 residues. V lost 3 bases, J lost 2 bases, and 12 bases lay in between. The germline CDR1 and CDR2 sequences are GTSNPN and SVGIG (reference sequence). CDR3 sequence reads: CAWSRGSNTDTQYF. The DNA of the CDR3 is TGTGCCTGGAGCCGGGGGTCCAACACAGATACGCAGTATTTT.

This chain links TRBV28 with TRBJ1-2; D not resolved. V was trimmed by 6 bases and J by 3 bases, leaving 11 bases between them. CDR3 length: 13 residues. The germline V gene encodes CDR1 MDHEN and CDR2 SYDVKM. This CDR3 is CASRGPGYYGYTF. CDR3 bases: TGTGCCAGCAGAGGTCCGGGGTACTATGGCTACACCTTC.

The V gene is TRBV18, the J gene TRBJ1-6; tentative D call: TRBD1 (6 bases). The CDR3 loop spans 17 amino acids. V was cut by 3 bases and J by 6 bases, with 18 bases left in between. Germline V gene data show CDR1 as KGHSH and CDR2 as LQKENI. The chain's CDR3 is CASSPGADRVPNSPLHF. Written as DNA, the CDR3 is TGTGCCAGCTCACCGGGGGCCGATCGAGTACCTAATTCACCCCTCCACTTT.

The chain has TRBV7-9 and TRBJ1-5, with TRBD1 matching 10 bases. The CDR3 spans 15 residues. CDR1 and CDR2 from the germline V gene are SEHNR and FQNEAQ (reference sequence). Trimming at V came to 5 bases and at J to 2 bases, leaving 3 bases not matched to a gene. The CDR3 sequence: CASSGGTGGNQPQHF. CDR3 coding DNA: TGTGCCAGCAGCGGTGGGACAGGGGGCAATCAGCCCCAGCATTTT. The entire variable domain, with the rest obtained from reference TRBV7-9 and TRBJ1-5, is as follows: DTGVSQNPRHKITKRGQNVTFRCDPISEHNRLYWYRQTLGQGPEFLTYFQNEAQLEKSRLLSDRFSAERPKGSFSTLEIQRTEQGDSAMYLCASSGGTGGNQPQHFGDGTRLSIL.

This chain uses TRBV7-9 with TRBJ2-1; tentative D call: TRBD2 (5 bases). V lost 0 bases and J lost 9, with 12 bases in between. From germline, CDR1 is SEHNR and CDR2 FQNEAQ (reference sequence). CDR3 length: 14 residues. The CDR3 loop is CASSLARGGSEQFF. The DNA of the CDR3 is TGTGCCAGCAGCTTAGCACGAGGAGGTAGTGAGCAGTTCTTC.

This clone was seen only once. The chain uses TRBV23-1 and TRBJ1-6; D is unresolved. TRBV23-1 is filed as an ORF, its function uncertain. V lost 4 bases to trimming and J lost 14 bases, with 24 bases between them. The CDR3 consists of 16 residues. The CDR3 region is CASSRKIRLPIWALHF. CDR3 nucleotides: TGCGCCAGCAGTCGAAAGATCAGGCTCCCAATTTGGGCCCTCCACTTT.

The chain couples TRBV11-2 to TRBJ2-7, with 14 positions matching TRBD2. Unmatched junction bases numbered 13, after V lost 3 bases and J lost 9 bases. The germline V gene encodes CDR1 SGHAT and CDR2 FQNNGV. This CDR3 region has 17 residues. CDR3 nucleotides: TGTGCCAGCAGCTTCCCCTCCGGGACTAGCGGGAGATCTCGGCAGTACTTC. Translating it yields CASSFPSGTSGRSRQYF.

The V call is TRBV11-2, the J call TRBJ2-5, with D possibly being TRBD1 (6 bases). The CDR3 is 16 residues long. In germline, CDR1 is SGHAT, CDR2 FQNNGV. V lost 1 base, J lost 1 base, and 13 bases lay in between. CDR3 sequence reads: CASSLGWGQRQETQYF. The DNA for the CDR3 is TGTGCCAGCAGCTTAGGGTGGGGGCAGCGCCAAGAGACCCAGTACTTC.

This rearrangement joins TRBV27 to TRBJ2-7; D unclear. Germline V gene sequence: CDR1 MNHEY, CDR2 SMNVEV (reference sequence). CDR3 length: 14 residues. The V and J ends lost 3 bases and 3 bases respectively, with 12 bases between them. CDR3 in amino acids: CASSLWGRDYEQYF. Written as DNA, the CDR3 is TGTGCCAGCAGTTTGTGGGGAAGGGACTACGAGCAGTACTTC.

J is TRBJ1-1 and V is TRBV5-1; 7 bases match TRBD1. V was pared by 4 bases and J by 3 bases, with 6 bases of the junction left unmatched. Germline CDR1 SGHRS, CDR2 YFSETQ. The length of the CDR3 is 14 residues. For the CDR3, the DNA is TGCGCCAGCAGCGCGACAGGGATTGACACTGAAGCTTTCTTT. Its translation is CASSATGIDTEAFF.

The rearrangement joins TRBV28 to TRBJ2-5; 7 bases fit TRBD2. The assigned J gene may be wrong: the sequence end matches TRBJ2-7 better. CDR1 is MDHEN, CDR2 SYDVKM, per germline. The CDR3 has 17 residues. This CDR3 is CASRTVWEGFGLNEQYF. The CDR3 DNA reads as TGTGCCAGCAGGACAGTGTGGGAGGGGTTTGGCTTAAACGAGCAGTACTTC.

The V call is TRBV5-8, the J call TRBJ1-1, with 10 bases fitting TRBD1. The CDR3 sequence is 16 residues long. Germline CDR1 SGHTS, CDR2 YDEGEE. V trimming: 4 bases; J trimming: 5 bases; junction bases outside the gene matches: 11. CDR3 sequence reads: CASSTGTGESVTEAFF. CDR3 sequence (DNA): TGTGCCAGCAGCACCGGGACAGGGGAATCTGTTACTGAAGCTTTCTTT.

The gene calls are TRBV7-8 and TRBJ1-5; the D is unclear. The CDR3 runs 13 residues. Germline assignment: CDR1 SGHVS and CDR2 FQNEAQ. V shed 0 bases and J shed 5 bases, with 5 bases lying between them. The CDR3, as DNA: TGTGCCAGCAGCTTAGCTTTTGATCAGCCCCAGCATTTT. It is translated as CASSLAFDQPQHF.

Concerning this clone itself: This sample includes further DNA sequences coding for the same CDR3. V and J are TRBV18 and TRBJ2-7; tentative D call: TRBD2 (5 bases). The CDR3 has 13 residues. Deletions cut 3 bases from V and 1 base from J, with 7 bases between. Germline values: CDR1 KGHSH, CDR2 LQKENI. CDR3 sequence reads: CASSPGDSYEQYF. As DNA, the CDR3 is TGTGCCAGCTCACCCGGGGATTCCTACGAGCAGTACTTC.

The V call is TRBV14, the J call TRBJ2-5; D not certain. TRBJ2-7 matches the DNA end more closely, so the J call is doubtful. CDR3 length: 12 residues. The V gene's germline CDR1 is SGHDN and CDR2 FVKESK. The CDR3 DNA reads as TGTGCCAGCAGCCGGATGGGTTACGAGCAGTACTTC. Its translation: CASSRMGYEQYF.

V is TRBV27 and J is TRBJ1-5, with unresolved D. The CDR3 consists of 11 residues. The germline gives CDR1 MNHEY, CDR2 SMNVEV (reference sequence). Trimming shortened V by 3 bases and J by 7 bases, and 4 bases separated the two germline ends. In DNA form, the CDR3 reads TGTGCCAGCAGTTTTGAGCAGCCCCAGCATTTT. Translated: CASSFEQPQHF.

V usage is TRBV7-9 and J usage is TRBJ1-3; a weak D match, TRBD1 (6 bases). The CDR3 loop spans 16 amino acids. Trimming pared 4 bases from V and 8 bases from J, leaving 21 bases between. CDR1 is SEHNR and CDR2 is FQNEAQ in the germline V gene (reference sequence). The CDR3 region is CASSSAGGVKLHTIYF. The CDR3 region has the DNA TGTGCCAGCAGCTCCGCGGGGGGCGTTAAGTTGCACACCATATATTTT.

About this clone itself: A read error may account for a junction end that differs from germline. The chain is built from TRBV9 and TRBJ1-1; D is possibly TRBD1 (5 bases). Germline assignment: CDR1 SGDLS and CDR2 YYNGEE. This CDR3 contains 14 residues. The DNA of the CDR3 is TGTGCCAGAGGAGGAGGGGTACGGAACACTAAAGCTTTCTTT. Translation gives CARGGGVRNTKAFF.